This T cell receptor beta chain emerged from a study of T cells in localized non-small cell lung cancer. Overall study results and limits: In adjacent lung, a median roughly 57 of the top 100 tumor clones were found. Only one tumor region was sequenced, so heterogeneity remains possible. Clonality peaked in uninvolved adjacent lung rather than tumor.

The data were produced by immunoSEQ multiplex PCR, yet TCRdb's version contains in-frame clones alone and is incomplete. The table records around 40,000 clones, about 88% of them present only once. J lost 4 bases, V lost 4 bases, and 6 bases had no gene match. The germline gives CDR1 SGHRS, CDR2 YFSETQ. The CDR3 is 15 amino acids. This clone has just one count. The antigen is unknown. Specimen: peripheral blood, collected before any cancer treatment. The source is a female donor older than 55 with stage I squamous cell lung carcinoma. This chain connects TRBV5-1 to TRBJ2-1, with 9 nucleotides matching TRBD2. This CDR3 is CASSQLAGTYNEQFF. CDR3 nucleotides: TGCGCCAGCAGCCAGCTAGCGGGGACTTACAATGAGCAGTTCTTC.